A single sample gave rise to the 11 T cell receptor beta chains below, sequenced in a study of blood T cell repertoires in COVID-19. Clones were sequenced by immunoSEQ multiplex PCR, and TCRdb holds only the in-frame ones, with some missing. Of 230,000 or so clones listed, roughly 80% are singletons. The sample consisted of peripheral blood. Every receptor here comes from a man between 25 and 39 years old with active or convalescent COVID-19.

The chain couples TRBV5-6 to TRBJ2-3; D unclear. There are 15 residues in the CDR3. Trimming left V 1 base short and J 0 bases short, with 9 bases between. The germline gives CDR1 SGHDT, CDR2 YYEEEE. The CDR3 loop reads CASSLLRLSTDTQYF. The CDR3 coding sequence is TGTGCCAGCAGCTTGCTTAGACTTAGCACAGATACGCAGTATTTT.

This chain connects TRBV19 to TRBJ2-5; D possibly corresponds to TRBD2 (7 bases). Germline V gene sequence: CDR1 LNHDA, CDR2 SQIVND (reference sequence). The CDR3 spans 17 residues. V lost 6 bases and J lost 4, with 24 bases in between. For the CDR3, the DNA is TGTGCCAGTAGCCTCCTGGGGGGGGCATTCCTCATAGAGACCCAGTACTTC. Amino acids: CASSLLGGAFLIETQYF.

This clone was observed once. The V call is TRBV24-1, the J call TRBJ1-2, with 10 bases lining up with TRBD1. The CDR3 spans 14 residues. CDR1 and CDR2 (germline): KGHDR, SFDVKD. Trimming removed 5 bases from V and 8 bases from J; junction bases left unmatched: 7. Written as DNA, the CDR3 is TGTGCCACCAGTGGAGGGACAGGGGAAGGCGGCTACACCTTC. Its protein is CATSGGTGEGGYTF.

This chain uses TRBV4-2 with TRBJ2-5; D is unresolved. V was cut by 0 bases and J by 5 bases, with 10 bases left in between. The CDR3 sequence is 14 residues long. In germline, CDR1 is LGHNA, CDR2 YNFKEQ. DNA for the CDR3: TGTGCCAGCAGCCAAGATTCCAGTCTGGAGACCCAGTACTTC. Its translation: CASSQDSSLETQYF.

The CDR3 DNA is TGTGCCAGCAGTACCCGACAGGGGATGTTAGGGCAGCCCCAGCATTTT. Residues: CASSTRQGMLGQPQHF. V is TRBV6-6 and J is TRBJ1-5; 8 nucleotides agree with TRBD1. Germline V lookup: CDR1 MNHNY, CDR2 SVGAGI (reference sequence). The CDR3 runs 16 residues. Trimming took 5 bases from V and 7 from J; bases not matched to a gene: 13.

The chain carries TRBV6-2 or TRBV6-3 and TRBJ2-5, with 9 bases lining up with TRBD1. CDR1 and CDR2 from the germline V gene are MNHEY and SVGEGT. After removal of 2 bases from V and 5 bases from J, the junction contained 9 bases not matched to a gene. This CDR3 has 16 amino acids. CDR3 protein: CASSYRFGQGPETQYF. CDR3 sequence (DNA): TGTGCCAGCAGTTACCGTTTCGGACAGGGGCCGGAGACCCAGTACTTC.

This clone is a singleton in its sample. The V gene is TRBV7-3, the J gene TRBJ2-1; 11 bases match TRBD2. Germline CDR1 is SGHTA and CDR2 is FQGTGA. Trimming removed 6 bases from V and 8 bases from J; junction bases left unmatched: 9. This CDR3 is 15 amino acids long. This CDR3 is CASSVVAGGFYEQFF. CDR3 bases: TGTGCCAGCAGTGTCGTAGCGGGAGGGTTCTATGAGCAGTTCTTC.

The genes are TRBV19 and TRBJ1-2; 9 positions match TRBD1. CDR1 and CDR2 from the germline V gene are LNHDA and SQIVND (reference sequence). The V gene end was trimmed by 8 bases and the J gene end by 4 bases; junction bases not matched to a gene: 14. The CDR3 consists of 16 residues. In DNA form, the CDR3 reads TGTGCCAGTGAGAGTCTCGGGACAGGGACCTCCTATGGCTACACCTTC. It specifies CASESLGTGTSYGYTF.

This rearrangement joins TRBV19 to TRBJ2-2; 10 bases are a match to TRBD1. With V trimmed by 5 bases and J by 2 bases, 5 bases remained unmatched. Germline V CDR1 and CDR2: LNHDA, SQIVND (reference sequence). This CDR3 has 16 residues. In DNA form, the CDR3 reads TGTGCCAGTAGTGCTTGGACAGGGGGTAACACCGGGGAGCTGTTTTTT. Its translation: CASSAWTGGNTGELFF.

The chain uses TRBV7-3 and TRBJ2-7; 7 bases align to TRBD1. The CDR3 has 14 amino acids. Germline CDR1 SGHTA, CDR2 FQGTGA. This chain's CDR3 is CASSTGQGTSEQYF. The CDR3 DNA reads TGTGCAAGTTCGACAGGGCAAGGGACCAGCGAGCAGTACTTC.

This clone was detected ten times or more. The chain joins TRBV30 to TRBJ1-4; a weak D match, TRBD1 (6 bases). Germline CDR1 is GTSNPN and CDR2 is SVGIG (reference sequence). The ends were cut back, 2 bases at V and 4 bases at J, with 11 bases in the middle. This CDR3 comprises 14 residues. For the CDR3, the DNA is TGTGCCTGGAGTCCAGGGACATTTAATGAAAAACTGTTTTTT. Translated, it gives CAWSPGTFNEKLFF.